This TCR beta chain stems from a study of radiotherapy plus CTLA-4 blockade in lung cancer. At the level of the study: With approximately 30% of patients having disease control, objective responses were seen in roughly 19%. Whole-study findings and limits: Expansion in blood of tumor-derived TCR clones was seen after radiotherapy plus ipilimumab. With interferon-beta, early dynamics of blood T cell clones were reported to best predict response.

The V and J ends lost 4 bases and 11 bases, in that order; junction bases with no gene match: 15. The CDR3 spans 15 residues. Germline CDR1 MNHEY, CDR2 SMNVEV (reference sequence). Generated by immunoSEQ multiplex PCR, the TCRdb table keeps only in-frame clones and is missing some. The profile shows tens of thousands of clones, about 88% of them singletons. Comment on this clone: Its antigen is unidentified.

The study gave focal radiation plus ipilimumab CTLA-4 blockade to patients with chemo-refractory metastatic non-small-cell lung cancer. The specimen was peripheral blood, collected from a patient treated with radiotherapy plus ipilimumab. The receptor comes from a human donor with non-small cell lung cancer whose response to radiotherapy plus ipilimumab could not be evaluated. V usage is TRBV27 and J usage is TRBJ2-5, with 8 bases aligning to TRBD2. DNA for the CDR3: TGTGCCAGCAGTTCTCAAGGGGCGGGAGGTTGGGAGCAGTACTTC. This encodes CASSSQGAGGWEQYF.